The source of this T cell receptor (beta chain) is a study of blood T cell repertoires in COVID-19. Background on the study: Donors in the United States, Italy and Spain gave samples during acute or convalescent COVID-19. T cells, B-cell-depleted T cells, or PBMCs provided the cDNA or gDNA that served as material.

Authors' methods: Quantification of nucleated cells was approximated via reference gene primer amplification. Generated by immunoSEQ multiplex PCR, the TCRdb table keeps only in-frame clones and is missing some. V and J calls and clone size are given by that table; D and trimming were obtained from the DNA. The table lists fewer than 250,000 clones, nearly 85% of them singletons. This clone appeared a few times. V was pared by 2 bases and J by 4 bases, with 11 bases of the junction left unmatched. CDR3 length: 16 amino acids. Per germline, CDR1 MGHRA and CDR2 YSYEKL. The source is a human donor in a cohort sampled during active COVID-19. The sample comprised peripheral blood. The chain is built from TRBV4-1 and TRBJ2-7; 7 bases align to TRBD1. Here the CDR3 reads CASSQFRGQKNYEQYF. CDR3 DNA sequence: TGCGCCAGCAGCCAATTCAGGGGACAGAAGAATTACGAGCAGTACTTC.